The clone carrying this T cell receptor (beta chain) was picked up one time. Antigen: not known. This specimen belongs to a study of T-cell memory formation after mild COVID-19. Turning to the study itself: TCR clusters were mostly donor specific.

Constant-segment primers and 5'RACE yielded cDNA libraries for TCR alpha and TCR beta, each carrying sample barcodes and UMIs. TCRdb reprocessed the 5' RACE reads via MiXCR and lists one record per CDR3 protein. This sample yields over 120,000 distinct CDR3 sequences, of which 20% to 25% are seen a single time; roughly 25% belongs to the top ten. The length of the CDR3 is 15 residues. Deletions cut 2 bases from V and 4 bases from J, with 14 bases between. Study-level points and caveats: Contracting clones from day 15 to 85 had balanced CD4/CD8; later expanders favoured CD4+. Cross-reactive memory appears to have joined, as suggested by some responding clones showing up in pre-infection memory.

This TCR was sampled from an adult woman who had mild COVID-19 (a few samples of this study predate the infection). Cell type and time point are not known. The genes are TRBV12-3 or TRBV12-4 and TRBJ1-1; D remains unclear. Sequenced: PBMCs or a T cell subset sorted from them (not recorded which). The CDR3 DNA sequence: TGTGCCAGCAGTTTATATGGGGATAGGATCACTGAAGCTTTCTTT. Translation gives CASSLYGDRITEAFF.